The rows below give T cell receptor beta chains drawn from one sample of a study of cytomegalovirus exposure and HLA in healthy donors. Produced via immunoSEQ multiplex PCR; TCRdb's table is partial and in-frame only. The sample lists roughly 100,000 clones; just under 80% were seen once. The sample consisted of PBMCs. The receptor set was obtained from a man aged 25-45 years in good health and CMV-seronegative. Each CDR3 is given with its conserved first and last residue. D genes are given only for firm matches. The listing skips clone size in some rows; elsewhere it reads once, few, many or a size class.

v_call: TRBV7-9; clone_size: NA; j_call: TRBJ2-7; d_call: NA; cdr3_aa: CSSRQLKDEQYF; cdr3_nt: TGTTCCAGCAGGCAACTAAAGGACGAGCAGTACTTC
v_call: TRBV4-3; clone_size: NA; j_call: TRBJ2-3; d_call: TRBD1; cdr3_aa: CASSVTGGRTDTQYF; cdr3_nt: TGCGCCAGCAGTGTGACAGGGGGACGCACAGATACGCAGTATTTT
v_call: TRBV11-2; clone_size: once; j_call: TRBJ1-6; d_call: TRBD1; cdr3_aa: CASSNYRDREDSPLHF; cdr3_nt: TGTGCCAGCAGCAATTACCGGGACAGGGAAGATTCACCCCTCCACTTT
v_call: TRBV6-6; clone_size: NA; j_call: TRBJ2-7; d_call: NA; cdr3_aa: CASSPGTYEQYF; cdr3_nt: TGTGCCAGCAGTCCCGGGACTTACGAGCAGTACTTC
v_call: TRBV19; clone_size: NA; j_call: TRBJ1-4; d_call: TRBD1; cdr3_aa: CASSNAGGTNEKLFF; cdr3_nt: TGTGCCAGTAGTAACGCAGGGGGAACTAATGAAAAACTGTTTTTT
v_call: TRBV10-1; clone_size: NA; j_call: TRBJ1-2; d_call: NA; cdr3_aa: CASSEKLDYGYTF; cdr3_nt: TGCGCCAGCAGTGAGAAACTCGACTATGGCTACACCTTC
v_call: TRBV28; clone_size: NA; j_call: TRBJ1-1; d_call: NA; cdr3_aa: CATQESTEAFF; cdr3_nt: TGTGCCACACAGGAGAGCACTGAAGCTTTCTTT
v_call: TRBV19; clone_size: NA; j_call: TRBJ2-3; d_call: TRBD1; cdr3_aa: CASSIVTGGDWFSTDTQYF; cdr3_nt: TGTGCCAGTAGTATAGTAACAGGGGGCGATTGGTTTAGCACAGATACGCAGTATTTT
v_call: TRBV19; clone_size: NA; j_call: TRBJ1-5; d_call: NA; cdr3_aa: CASSRGGNLNQPQHF; cdr3_nt: TGTGCCAGTAGTAGGGGGGGGAACCTAAATCAGCCCCAGCATTTT
v_call: TRBV5-4; clone_size: once; j_call: TRBJ2-7; d_call: TRBD1; cdr3_aa: CASSPGQGRGYEQYF; cdr3_nt: TGTGCCAGCAGCCCCGGACAGGGAAGGGGATACGAGCAGTACTTC
v_call: TRBV10-3; clone_size: few; j_call: TRBJ2-6; d_call: TRBD1; cdr3_aa: CAISPHGQGAFGANVLTF; cdr3_nt: TGTGCCATCAGCCCTCACGGACAGGGGGCATTTGGGGCCAACGTCCTGACTTTC
v_call: TRBV30; clone_size: NA; j_call: TRBJ2-7; d_call: NA; cdr3_aa: CACEADSSYEQYF; cdr3_nt: TGTGCCTGCGAGGCGGATAGCTCCTACGAGCAGTACTTC
v_call: TRBV6-1; clone_size: NA; j_call: TRBJ1-5; d_call: NA; cdr3_aa: CASSEVASNQPQHF; cdr3_nt: TGTGCCAGCAGTGAAGTAGCCTCTAATCAGCCCCAGCATTTT
v_call: TRBV5-6; clone_size: NA; j_call: TRBJ2-7; d_call: TRBD2; cdr3_aa: CASSFKSGGLAGTNEQYF; cdr3_nt: TGTGCCAGCAGCTTTAAAAGCGGGGGACTAGCGGGAACCAACGAGCAGTACTTC
v_call: TRBV7-9; clone_size: NA; j_call: TRBJ1-4; d_call: TRBD1; cdr3_aa: CASSPPRGQDEKLFF; cdr3_nt: TGTGCCAGCAGCCCGCCCAGGGGGCAGGATGAAAAACTGTTTTTT
v_call: TRBV9; clone_size: NA; j_call: TRBJ2-5; d_call: NA; cdr3_aa: CASSVAKGEQETQYF; cdr3_nt: TGTGCCAGCAGCGTAGCCAAGGGGGAGCAAGAGACCCAGTACTTC